Below are 23 T cell receptor beta chains sequenced from a single sample in a study of blood T cells in healthy people across ages. A second PCR, run for roughly 7 to 12 cycles, used a sample-barcoded 5' primer plus a J-beta primer mix. From the 5' RACE reads, TCRdb called clonotypes with MiXCR, one entry per CDR3 protein. The table shows some 290,000 distinct CDR3 sequences, with around 29% occurring only once. Sequencing was performed on blood. The receptors originated from a woman aged 70-85 years in good health.

J is TRBJ2-3 and V is TRBV9; 13 bases agree with TRBD2. This CDR3 has 15 amino acids. After removal of 3 bases from V and 5 bases from J, the junction contained 3 bases not matched to a gene. Germline-derived CDR1 and CDR2 are SGDLS and YYNGEE. Written as DNA, the CDR3 is TGTGCCAGCAGCGCCCGGACTAGCGGGAGAGATACGCAGTATTTT. Translated, it gives CASSARTSGRDTQYF.

The V and J genes are TRBV11-2 and TRBJ2-4; 8 positions match TRBD2. The CDR3 runs 14 residues. Germline V gene lookup returns CDR1 SGHAT and CDR2 FQNNGV. With V trimmed by 7 bases and J by 6 bases, 8 bases remained unmatched. The CDR3 region has the DNA TGTGCCAGCACCCAACTCGCGGGGGGAAACATTCAGTACTTC. Translating gives CASTQLAGGNIQYF.

Note on this clonotype: A read error may be the cause here, since a much bigger clone is one base away. The V call is TRBV7-2, the J call TRBJ2-1; 11 bases align to TRBD2. This CDR3 region has 15 residues. Germline V lookup: CDR1 SGHTA, CDR2 FQGNSA. The J segment lost 5 bases and the V segment lost 3 bases, leaving 3 bases of the junction unmatched. This CDR3 reads CASSLTSGTHNEQFF. The CDR3 nucleotides are TGTGCCAGCAGCTTGACTAGCGGGACCCACAATGAGCAGTTCTTC.

The chain joins TRBV5-1 to TRBJ1-2; TRBD1 is a possible D gene (5 bases). The CDR3 totals 15 residues. Trimming pared 2 bases from V and 3 bases from J, leaving 14 bases between. The germline gives CDR1 SGHRS, CDR2 YFSETQ. Written as DNA, the CDR3 is TGCGCCAGCAGCTTAGAAGGGGTCGAGGACTATGGCTACACCTTC. Translating it yields CASSLEGVEDYGYTF.

V usage is TRBV5-1 and J usage is TRBJ2-7; D is possibly TRBD1 (5 bases). Germline assignment: CDR1 SGHRS and CDR2 YFSETQ. This CDR3 is 14 amino acids long. V lost 0 bases and J lost 2, with 9 bases in between. CDR3 sequence reads: CASSLGQITYEQYF. In nucleotides, the CDR3 is TGCGCCAGCAGCTTGGGACAGATCACCTACGAGCAGTACTTC.

This clonotype has just a few counts. The chain employs TRBV19 and TRBJ2-5; weak D call: TRBD1 (5 bases). With 6 bases removed from V and 3 bases from J, the gap between germline ends came to 14 bases. CDR3 length: 14 amino acids. CDR1 is LNHDA and CDR2 is SQIVND in the germline V gene (reference sequence). The CDR3: CASRLTAQEETQYF. As DNA, the CDR3 is TGTGCCAGTAGGTTGACAGCGCAAGAAGAGACCCAGTACTTC.

The chain is built from TRBV20-1 and TRBJ1-2; no firm D call. Germline V CDR1 and CDR2: DFQATT, SNEGSKA (reference sequence). This CDR3 is 11 amino acids long. Trimming left V 7 bases short and J 4 bases short, with 10 bases between. The CDR3 sequence is CSEEASYGYTF. As DNA, the CDR3 is TGCAGTGAAGAGGCCAGCTATGGCTACACCTTC.

The chain recombines TRBV4-2 with TRBJ2-2, with TRBD2 matching over 9 bases. The ends lost 4 bases at V and 0 bases at J; junction bases unmatched: 9. CDR3 length: 18 residues. Germline values: CDR1 LGHNA, CDR2 YNFKEQ. DNA of the CDR3: TGTGCCAGCAGCCTCCGAACCAGCGGGAGGTCGAACACCGGGGAGCTGTTTTTT. As protein: CASSLRTSGRSNTGELFF.

CDR3 sequence (DNA): TGCAGTGCTAGCCCCCCTTCCGGCGGGGGGACCCAGTACTTC. It is translated as CSASPPSGGGTQYF. The chain carries TRBV20-1 and TRBJ2-5, with 7 positions matching TRBD2. Germline CDR1 and CDR2: DFQATT and SNEGSKA (reference sequence). The trim removed 3 bases at V and 7 bases at J, leaving 11 bases unmatched. This CDR3 region has 14 residues.

The chain recombines TRBV27 with TRBJ2-5; no reliable D call. The J call is uncertain, as TRBJ2-7 better fits the DNA end. CDR1 and CDR2 from the germline V gene are MNHEY and SMNVEV (reference sequence). This CDR3 has 14 amino acids. The CDR3 here is CASSFLDTLYEQYF. CDR3 nucleotides: TGTGCCAGCAGTTTCCTTGACACGCTCTACGAGCAGTACTTC.

This chain joins TRBV20-1 and TRBJ2-5, with D perhaps being TRBD1 or TRBD2 (6 bases each). The J call is doubtful: the DNA matches TRBJ2-1 better. CDR3 length: 13 residues. From germline, CDR1 is DFQATT and CDR2 SNEGSKA (reference sequence). The CDR3 coding sequence is TGCAGTGCCGGAGAGGGGGGTGTGAATGAGCAGTTCTTC. This codes for CSAGEGGVNEQFF.

The chain uses TRBV19 and TRBJ1-5; D gene ambiguous. Per the germline V gene, CDR1 is LNHDA and CDR2 is SQIVND (reference sequence). V shed 0 bases and J shed 3 bases, with 9 bases lying between them. This CDR3 region has 15 residues. The CDR3 bases are TGTGCCAGTAGTATAGATCGGCCCGTCAATCAGCCCCAGCATTTT. Translating it yields CASSIDRPVNQPQHF.

This chain uses TRBV11-2 with TRBJ2-7; possible D gene TRBD1, 6 bases. The germline gives CDR1 SGHAT, CDR2 FQNNGV. Deletions cut 6 bases from V and 3 bases from J, with 18 bases between. The CDR3 is 15 residues long. CDR3 in amino acids: CASRQTGILNYEQYF. As DNA, the CDR3 is TGTGCCAGCAGACAAACAGGGATTCTTAACTACGAGCAGTACTTC.

This clonotype was detected a few times. The genes are TRBV28 and TRBJ1-3; no clear D. From germline, CDR1 is MDHEN and CDR2 SYDVKM. This CDR3 region has 14 residues. Trimming stripped 8 bases from V and 0 bases from J, with 11 bases between. CDR3 coding DNA: TGTGCCAGCGCCGCCTTGGACTCTGGAAACACCATATATTTT. It yields the protein CASAALDSGNTIYF.

This clonotype was seen a few times. The genes are TRBV29-1 and TRBJ2-5; 8 nucleotides match TRBD1. CDR1 is SQVTM, CDR2 ANQGSEA, per germline. This CDR3 is 13 amino acids long. V was pared by 5 bases and J by 5 bases, with 7 bases of the junction left unmatched. The CDR3 reads CSVRTGKGETQYF. In DNA form, the CDR3 reads TGCAGCGTTCGGACAGGGAAAGGGGAGACCCAGTACTTC.

The genes are TRBV5-6 and TRBJ2-5; D is unclear. Per the germline V gene, CDR1 is SGHDT and CDR2 is YYEEEE. CDR3 size: 15 residues. Trimming removed 3 bases at V and 1 base at J, with 13 bases between. CDR3: CASSSPGIGQETQYF. The CDR3 DNA reads as TGTGCCAGCAGCTCCCCTGGGATCGGCCAAGAGACCCAGTACTTC.

Regarding this clonotype: This may stem from a read error, because a much larger clone lies one nucleotide away. V gene TRBV27 combines with J gene TRBJ2-5, with D possibly matching TRBD2 (7 bases). Germline V CDR1 and CDR2: MNHEY, SMNVEV (reference sequence). CDR3 length equals 14 residues. V lost 6 bases, J lost 5 bases, and 16 bases lay in between. CDR3 in DNA: TGTGCCAGCAGACTTCGGGGGGCTGGGGAGACCCAGTACTTC. As protein: CASRLRGAGETQYF.

This clonotype was counted a few times. The V call is TRBV5-1, the J call TRBJ1-2; TRBD1 matches at 8 bases. J lost 7 bases, V lost 2 bases, and 13 bases had no gene match. This CDR3 is 16 amino acids long. The germline V gene encodes CDR1 SGHRS and CDR2 YFSETQ. CDR3 amino acids: CASSLGDRGPTPGYTF. DNA of the CDR3: TGCGCCAGCAGCTTAGGAGACAGGGGCCCCACCCCTGGCTACACCTTC.

The rearrangement links TRBV6-5 to TRBJ2-3, with 8 bases lining up with TRBD1. Germline V gene lookup returns CDR1 MNHEY and CDR2 SVGAGI. The junction had 12 bases not matched to a gene; V was cut back by 5 bases and J by 8 bases. The CDR3 spans 15 residues. CDR3 sequence (DNA): TGTGCCAGCAGTCCTAAGGGTCCCACAGGGGGTACGCAGTATTTT. This translates into CASSPKGPTGGTQYF.

This clonotype was recorded many times. The chain employs TRBV28 and TRBJ1-2, with D unclear. The germline V and J ends were trimmed by 4 bases and 0 bases, with 15 bases remaining between them. Germline CDR1 is MDHEN and CDR2 is SYDVKM. This CDR3 has 16 residues. CDR3 nucleotide sequence: TGTGCCAGCAGTTCAGCTGGACGGACTTCTAACTATGGCTACACCTTC. This codes for CASSSAGRTSNYGYTF.

The genes are TRBV7-9 and TRBJ1-6; 10 positions match TRBD1. This CDR3 contains 15 residues. J gave up 7 bases and V 4 bases, and 4 bases lay outside the gene matches. The germline CDR1 and CDR2 sequences are SEHNR and FQNEAQ (reference sequence). The CDR3 loop reads CASSSGTGDNSPLHF. CDR3 DNA: TGTGCCAGCAGCTCGGGGACAGGGGACAATTCACCCCTCCACTTT. The whole variable domain, remainder taken from reference TRBV7-9 and TRBJ1-6, is DTGVSQNPRHKITKRGQNVTFRCDPISEHNRLYWYRQTLGQGPEFLTYFQNEAQLEKSRLLSDRFSAERPKGSFSTLEIQRTEQGDSAMYLCASSSGTGDNSPLHFGNGTRLTVT.

The V and J genes are TRBV4-1 and TRBJ1-3, with D hard to call. Per germline, CDR1 MGHRA and CDR2 YSYEKL. This CDR3 region has 16 residues. V lost 1 base, J lost 0 bases, and 10 bases lay in between. CDR3 coding DNA: TGCGCCAGCAGCCAAGTTAGAACCTTCTCTGGAAACACCATATATTTT. This sequence encodes CASSQVRTFSGNTIYF.

The chain is built from TRBV12-3 or TRBV12-4 and TRBJ2-1; 12 bases are a match to TRBD2. The CDR3 is 15 residues long. V lost 6 bases and J lost 11; bases outside the gene matches: 11. Written as DNA, the CDR3 is TGTGCCAGCAGCACGACTAGCGGGAGTGGGATACAGCAGTTCTTC. This gives the protein CASSTTSGSGIQQFF.